This record looks at one T cell receptor beta chain sequence and its context. The target antigen is unknown. The data belong to a study of CD8+CD57+ T cells in acquired aplastic anemia. Background on the study: DNA recovered from sorted CD4+ and CD8+ cells had a mean of 3.2 ug. Notes on the study in general: Fewer than 30 shared CD8+ CDR3s appeared highly expressed within patients' immunodominant clones.

The sequenced patients had an expansion of CD8+CD57+ cells seen by flow cytometry. Everyone among the patients had severe acquired aplastic anemia. Therapy had not been given to patients before blood sampling. TCR beta VDJ and CDR3 profiling used genomic DNA as template. Each CDR3 protein gets one entry after TCRdb re-called the reads with MiXCR. The sample consists of more than 250,000 distinct CDR3 sequences, less than 85% of them appearing once. Sequenced: sorted CD4+, CD8+, or CD8+CD57+ T cells (not recorded which) from PBMCs. The clonotype was recovered from a human donor with aplastic anemia.

Written as DNA, the CDR3 is TGTGCCAGCAGCGTGGGACAGGGTGGTAACTACGAGCAGTACTTC. This gives the protein CASSVGQGGNYEQYF. The rearrangement joins TRBV9 to TRBJ2-7; 9 nucleotides match TRBD1. The CDR3 runs to 15 residues. V lost 2 bases, J lost 3 bases, and 6 bases stayed unmatched. Germline V gives CDR1 SGDLS, CDR2 YYNGEE.